Listed here is a single T cell receptor beta chain. This clonotype has just a few counts. Its recognized antigen is unknown. Base qualities are not recorded, but no much larger clone differs from it by a single base. Only healthy Caucasian donors were included. Three unrelated non-twin adults were additionally sequenced: a male aged 18 to 29, a male aged 50 to 60 and a female aged 50 to 60. Using Miltenyi CD45RO+ enrichment and human naive T-cell isolation kits, memory (CD45RO+) and naive T cells were isolated from PBMC. The sample is drawn from a study of identical twins (dated by TCRdb to about 2016). Regarding the complete study: TCR alpha and beta repertoires from monozygotic twins, unrelated adults of various ages and cord blood were deep-sequenced to test whether fetal clonotypes persist. Replicate twin experiments were performed at different times using different library preparation protocols to rule out contamination.

Preparation of the library involved 5' RACE. Sequenced on an Illumina HiSeq 2000. Template switching introduced a universal primer binding site; the final cDNA contained a unique molecular identifier, enabling accurate counting of TCR cDNA molecules. First-strand cDNA for TCR alpha and beta chains was synthesized from specific primers in the conserved constant-segment region. Each cDNA library was double barcoded, with a SMART-Mk sample barcode plus Illumina barcodes, to control for contamination. Two successive PCR steps introduced TruSeq adapter sequences along with Illumina sample barcodes. The Illumina HiSeq platform was used with custom primers to sequence TCR alpha and beta cDNA libraries. Under the source paper's analysis protocol: MiGEC processed the raw reads to extract unique molecular identifiers, while MiXCR was used to determine the CDR3 positions. Recombination models were inferred per individual with the repgenHMM and IGoR tools using an EM algorithm. The analysis of shared clonotypes was done with the tcR package in R, with sharing normalized by the product of cloneset sizes. To study raw recombination free of thymic and clonal selection effects, out-of-frame nonproductive sequences were analyzed. The public sequencing data were trimmed at Q25 with fastp and processed into clonotypes with MiXCR by TCRdb, which kept only in-frame beta chains. Each record represents a unique CDR3 protein, reported with the most common genes and DNA among its rows. TCRdb's processing, not the study's, gives the V and J calls here. For this sample there are about 390,000 distinct CDR3 sequences; 9% to 10% appear just once. The ten largest clones take up roughly 9% of the sample.

CDR1 MNHEY and CDR2 SMNVEV were looked up in the germline V gene (reference sequence). At the junction V is shortened by 5 bases and J by 0 bases, with 17 bases in between. Including cysteine and phenylalanine, the CDR3 has 16 amino acids. Only the CDR3 region is kept as DNA, spanning 48 bases read in frame from base 1. Overall results and qualifications from the work: Abundant cord blood beta clonotypes carried fewer insertions; young adult naive repertoires showed a weaker similar trend, while memory repertoires showed none. Compared with coincidental sharing between unrelated individuals, an excess of low generation-probability sequences was observed among out-of-frame TCR alpha sequences shared between twins. Out-of-frame TCR alpha sharing in monozygotic twins was systematically underestimated by recombination models, whereas sharing between unrelated individuals was in agreement with the recombination models. The excess sharing between twins in beta out-of-frame sequences was weaker because fewer shared sequences reduced the signal-to-noise ratio. Because the same donors could not be followed over many years, the conclusions depended on cross-sectional statistical analysis. Invariant T cells such as MAIT and iNKT could partly confound zero-insertion analyses, although diverse VJ usage argued against such confounding for most clonotypes.

The chain is made from TRBV27 and TRBJ2-7, and possibly TRBD1, on 6 matching bases. Input material: naive T cells sorted from blood. Taken with the paper, the label for cell subset or site translates to: cells isolated with a human naive T-cell isolation kit. The TCR comes from a woman aged 45-65 years in good health. The DNA is TGTGCCAGCAGTCCGGCCCCAGGGGCGATCTCCTACGAGCAGTACTTC. Its protein reads: CASSPAPGAISYEQYF.